These 26 T cell receptor beta chains were sequenced from one sample in a study of shared clonotypes between healthy human individuals. Some clones are missing from TCRdb's copy, which holds only in-frame ones; the method was immunoSEQ multiplex PCR. The sample consists of 2 million to 2.5 million clones, around 90% of them appearing once. The sequenced material came from naive CD4+ T cells from PBMCs. Subset reported: CD45RA+ positively selected. These receptors all stem from a man between 18 and 29 years old in good health. Some clones in this sample may be carry-over from other donors' samples.

The chain joins TRBV14 to TRBJ1-2; a weak D match, TRBD1 (5 bases). Germline CDR1 SGHDN, CDR2 FVKESK. The V end was cut by 1 base, the J end by 8 bases, with 17 bases between. The CDR3 runs 15 residues. The chain's CDR3 is CASSQGRGFGVGYTF. Here the CDR3 DNA reads TGTGCCAGCAGCCAAGGAAGGGGATTCGGGGTCGGCTACACCTTC.

The V and J genes are TRBV29-1 and TRBJ2-2, with TRBD1 as a possible D gene (5 bases). Germline loops: CDR1 SQVTM, CDR2 ANQGSEA. CDR3 length: 14 amino acids. The ends were cut back, 7 bases at V and 1 base at J, with 13 bases in the middle. CDR3 DNA sequence: TGCAGCGCTATGACAGATCTGAACACCGGGGAGCTGTTTTTT. As protein: CSAMTDLNTGELFF.

The chain has TRBV5-1 and TRBJ2-7, with 9 bases fitting TRBD2. The CDR3 is made up of 13 amino acids. CDR1 is SGHRS, CDR2 YFSETQ, per germline. The trim removed 4 bases at V and 5 bases at J, leaving 4 bases unmatched. CDR3: CASSDSGRNEQYF. In DNA form, the CDR3 reads TGCGCCAGCAGCGACAGCGGGAGGAACGAGCAGTACTTC.

V usage is TRBV11-2 and J usage is TRBJ2-7, with D uncertain. Germline V gives CDR1 SGHAT, CDR2 FQNNGV. The ends were cut back, 5 bases at V and 4 bases at J, with 15 bases in the middle. The CDR3 has 14 amino acids. The DNA for the CDR3 is TGTGCCAGCAGCCGATTATCAAGGAGTTACGAGCAGTACTTC. Protein product: CASSRLSRSYEQYF. Full variable domain (outside the CDR3, taken from reference TRBV11-2 and TRBJ2-7): EAGVAQSPRYKIIEKRQSVAFWCNPISGHATLYWYQQILGQGPKLLIQFQNNGVVDDSQLPKDRFSAERLKGVDSTLKIQPAKLEDSAVYLCASSRLSRSYEQYFGPGTRLTVT.

The J gene is TRBJ2-7, the V gene TRBV2; a weak D match, TRBD1 (5 bases). The germline CDR1 and CDR2 sequences are SNHLY and FYNNEI. V dropped 6 bases and J dropped 3 bases, with 15 bases sitting between them. The CDR3 covers 14 residues. The CDR3 sequence is CASRSDTYSYEQYF. CDR3 nucleotide sequence: TGTGCCAGCAGGTCGGACACGTACAGCTACGAGCAGTACTTC.

The chain's CDR3 is CAAGPLAGTYEQYF. The DNA of the CDR3 is TGTGCCGCTGGACCACTAGCGGGGACCTACGAGCAGTACTTC. The V gene is TRBV28, the J gene TRBJ2-7, with 10 nucleotides matching TRBD2. Trimming at V came to 11 bases and at J to 2 bases, leaving 9 bases not matched to a gene. Germline CDR1 MDHEN, CDR2 SYDVKM. The CDR3 covers 14 residues. Full variable domain (remainder filled in from reference TRBV28 and TRBJ2-7): DVKVTQSSRYLVKRTGEKVFLECVQDMDHENMFWYRQDPGLGLRLIYFSYDVKMKEKGDIPEGYSVSREKKERFSLILESASTNQTSMYLCAAGPLAGTYEQYFGPGTRLTVT.

The chain carries TRBV29-1 and TRBJ2-7; 8 bases agree with TRBD1. The V gene's germline CDR1 is SQVTM and CDR2 ANQGSEA. The CDR3 length is 12 residues. The J segment lost 5 bases and the V segment lost 7 bases, leaving 7 bases of the junction unmatched. DNA for the CDR3: TGCAGCGCGGGACAGGACCCCGACGAGCAGTACTTC. Amino acid sequence: CSAGQDPDEQYF.

The J gene is TRBJ2-3, the V gene TRBV11-2; 9 nucleotides match TRBD2. With V trimmed by 2 bases and J by 0 bases, 9 bases remained unmatched. This CDR3 is built from 18 residues. Per germline, CDR1 SGHAT and CDR2 FQNNGV. The CDR3 reads CASSLFPASGISTDTQYF. The CDR3 DNA is TGTGCCAGCAGCTTATTCCCGGCTAGCGGGATTAGCACAGATACGCAGTATTTT.

The genes are TRBV7-8 and TRBJ1-1, with D possibly TRBD1 on 6 matching bases. CDR3 length equals 16 residues. CDR1 is SGHVS and CDR2 is FQNEAQ in the germline V gene. Trimming left V 2 bases short and J 7 bases short, with 20 bases between. The chain's CDR3 is CASSLRSGKQGHEAFF. The DNA for the CDR3 is TGTGCCAGCAGCTTAAGGTCCGGTAAACAGGGCCATGAAGCTTTCTTT.

The gene calls are TRBV7-2 and TRBJ1-5; D is uncertain. The CDR3 length is 15 residues. Trimming took off 2 bases at V and 3 bases at J, with 11 bases between the two ends. CDR1 and CDR2 from the germline V gene are SGHTA and FQGNSA. The CDR3 here is CASSLRRIHNQPQHF. The CDR3 nucleotides read TGTGCCAGCAGCTTAAGGCGAATCCACAATCAGCCCCAGCATTTT. The whole variable domain, filled in from reference TRBV7-2 and TRBJ1-5, reads GAGVSQSPSNKVTEKGKDVELRCDPISGHTALYWYRQSLGQGLEFLIYFQGNSAPDKSGLPSDRFSAERTGGSVSTLTIQRTQQEDSAVYLCASSLRRIHNQPQHFGDGTRLSIL.

Note on this clone: At the DNA level, this CDR3 is encoded by other sequences in the same sample as well. This chain joins TRBV6-6 and TRBJ1-2; TRBD1 might be the D (5 bases). Germline CDR1 reads MNHNY; CDR2 reads SVGAGI (reference sequence). V gave up 0 bases and J gave up 2 bases, with 10 bases separating them. The CDR3 sequence is 15 residues long. CDR3 coding DNA: TGTGCCAGCAGTTACTCTAGTGGGGCGAACTATGGCTACACCTTC. Translating it yields CASSYSSGANYGYTF.

The V call is TRBV5-4, the J call TRBJ2-7; D possibly corresponds to TRBD2 (6 bases). Germline V lookup: CDR1 SGHNT, CDR2 YYREEE (reference sequence). Deletions cut 4 bases from V and 4 bases from J, with 15 bases between. This CDR3 spans 14 amino acids. The CDR3 spells CASSKAGTEYEQYF. The CDR3 bases are TGTGCCAGCAGCAAGGCCGGGACTGAATACGAGCAGTACTTC. The full variable domain, completed using reference TRBV5-4 and TRBJ2-7, is ETGVTQSPTHLIKTRGQQVTLRCSSQSGHNTVSWYQQALGQGPQFIFQYYREEENGRGNFPPRFSGLQFPNYSSELNVNALELDDSALYLCASSKAGTEYEQYFGPGTRLTVT.

This chain uses TRBV7-9 with TRBJ1-4; D is ambiguous. CDR3 length: 16 amino acids. With 0 bases removed from V and 8 bases from J, the gap between germline ends came to 16 bases. The germline gives CDR1 SEHNR, CDR2 FQNEAQ (reference sequence). The CDR3 reads CASSLAYQASGEKLFF. DNA for the CDR3: TGTGCCAGCAGCTTAGCGTACCAGGCCTCGGGGGAAAAACTGTTTTTT.

This clone was observed once. The V call is TRBV11-1, the J call TRBJ2-1; maybe TRBD2 (6 bases). The CDR3 extends over 14 amino acids. CDR1 and CDR2 from the germline V gene are SGHAT and FQDESV (reference sequence). V lost 2 bases to trimming and J lost 7 bases, with 12 bases between them. The CDR3 reads CASSLSRAGNEQFF. CDR3 DNA sequence: TGTGCCAGCAGCTTATCCCGGGCGGGGAATGAGCAGTTCTTC.

The chain carries TRBV6-6 and TRBJ2-7, with D perhaps TRBD2 (5 bases). V was shortened by 0 bases and J by 3 bases, with 12 bases between the two germline ends. The CDR3 has 15 amino acids. Per germline, CDR1 MNHNY and CDR2 SVGAGI (reference sequence). CDR3 residues: CASSYSAGQVYEQYF. The DNA for the CDR3 is TGTGCCAGCAGTTACTCGGCGGGCCAGGTCTACGAGCAGTACTTC.

This chain connects TRBV6-1 to TRBJ2-1; D not resolved. Germline lookup yields CDR1 MNHNS and CDR2 SASEGT. The CDR3 consists of 13 residues. V was clipped by 6 bases and J by 5 bases, with 11 bases between them. CDR3 residues: CASRSGVNNEQFF. The CDR3, as DNA: TGTGCCAGCAGGTCTGGGGTGAACAATGAGCAGTTCTTC.

The rearrangement joins TRBV5-1 to TRBJ2-6, with no clear D. This CDR3 contains 16 residues. CDR1 SGHRS and CDR2 YFSETQ come from the germline V gene. With 7 bases removed from V and 0 bases from J, the gap between germline ends came to 14 bases. CDR3 in DNA: TGCGCCAGCCGCGCGAACGGCCACTCTGGGGCCAACGTCCTGACTTTC. Protein: CASRANGHSGANVLTF.

The chain recombines TRBV6-6 with TRBJ2-5; D remains unclear. Deletions cut 3 bases from V and 4 bases from J, with 6 bases between. Per the germline V gene, CDR1 is MNHNY and CDR2 is SVGAGI (reference sequence). The CDR3 loop spans 12 amino acids. The CDR3 region is CASSYRSETQYF. Here the CDR3 DNA reads TGTGCCAGCAGTTATCGATCAGAGACCCAGTACTTC.

Remarks on this clone: This sample also contains other DNA sequences that code for the same CDR3. The DNA for the CDR3 is TGCGCCAGCACTAGCGGGACCTACAATGAGCAGTTCTTC. As protein: CASTSGTYNEQFF. The chain links TRBV5-1 to TRBJ2-1; 9 nucleotides match TRBD2. The CDR3 spans 13 residues. The germline V gene has CDR1 SGHRS and CDR2 YFSETQ. Trimming removed 6 bases from V and 2 bases from J; junction bases left unmatched: 0.

As regards this clone: Other DNA variants within this sample encode the same CDR3. The chain employs TRBV5-1 and TRBJ2-5, with unresolved D. V lost 3 bases to trimming and J lost 2 bases, with 5 bases between them. CDR3 length: 12 residues. Germline-derived CDR1 and CDR2 are SGHRS and YFSETQ. The CDR3 is CASSYPQETQYF. The DNA for the CDR3 is TGCGCCAGCAGCTACCCGCAAGAGACCCAGTACTTC.

The J gene is TRBJ1-5, the V gene TRBV6-6; TRBD1 agrees at 8 bases. The ends lost 6 bases at V and 6 bases at J; junction bases unmatched: 4. There are 13 residues in the CDR3. Germline assignment: CDR1 MNHNY and CDR2 SVGAGI (reference sequence). The CDR3 loop is CASSPTGVQPQHF. CDR3 sequence (DNA): TGTGCCAGCAGCCCGACAGGGGTTCAGCCCCAGCATTTT.

The rearrangement joins TRBV2 to TRBJ1-4; D unclear. V was shortened by 4 bases and J by 2 bases, with 11 bases between the two germline ends. CDR1 is SNHLY, CDR2 FYNNEI, per germline. This CDR3 spans 15 amino acids. The CDR3 region has the DNA TGTGCCAGCAGTGGGAGGCGAGCCACTAATGAAAAACTGTTTTTT. This codes for CASSGRRATNEKLFF. The variable domain in full, with the rest retrieved from reference TRBV2 and TRBJ1-4, is EPEVTQTPSHQVTQMGQEVILRCVPISNHLYFYWYRQILGQKVEFLVSFYNNEISEKSEIFDDQFSVERPDGSNFTLKIRSTKLEDSAMYFCASSGRRATNEKLFFGSGTQLSVL.

The genes are TRBV5-1 and TRBJ2-6, with TRBD1 as a possible D gene (5 bases). Trimming removed 3 bases from V and 0 bases from J, with 16 bases in between. CDR1 is SGHRS and CDR2 is YFSETQ in the germline V gene. CDR3 size: 18 residues. DNA for the CDR3: TGCGCCAGCAGCTCCCAAGGGGCAGATTTCTCTGGGGCCAACGTCCTGACTTTC. Encoded protein: CASSSQGADFSGANVLTF.

As to this clone: Other DNA sequences in the sample encode the same CDR3. The chain links TRBV5-1 to TRBJ1-4, with 10 bases that match TRBD1. Germline lookup yields CDR1 SGHRS and CDR2 YFSETQ. CDR3 size: 14 residues. V dropped 4 bases and J dropped 7; count of bases not matched to a gene: 4. The CDR3 is CASSLGQGSEKLFF. CDR3 DNA sequence: TGCGCCAGCAGCCTGGGACAGGGGAGTGAAAAACTGTTTTTT.

The chain links TRBV28 to TRBJ1-4; TRBD1 aligns across 8 bases. Germline V gene data show CDR1 as MDHEN and CDR2 as SYDVKM. The CDR3 length is 15 residues. V was clipped by 5 bases and J by 5 bases; unmatched bases: 7. In DNA, the CDR3 is TGTGCCAGCAGTGCTCCTGGGACAGGCAATGAAAAACTGTTTTTT. Translation: CASSAPGTGNEKLFF.

The chain couples TRBV19 to TRBJ2-1; 7 nucleotides align to TRBD2. CDR1 is LNHDA, CDR2 SQIVND, per germline (reference sequence). This CDR3 region has 15 residues. V lost 8 bases to trimming and J lost 1 base; unmatched junction nucleotides: 8. As DNA, the CDR3 is TGTGCCAGTGTTGGAGGGAGGGCTTCCTACAATGAGCAGTTCTTC. Translating gives CASVGGRASYNEQFF.